Presented here are 29 T cell receptor beta chains from one specimen sequenced in a study of CD8 T cells in ankylosing spondylitis. TCRdb re-analysed the 5' RACE reads in MiXCR, keeping a single row per CDR3 protein. This table has roughly 250,000 distinct CDR3 sequences, about 9.1% appearing once. Sequencing was carried out using blood, either unsorted or a sorted T cell fraction (not recorded which). The receptors come from a male donor with ankylosing spondylitis or in good health (not recorded which).

This clonotype was recorded many times. V is TRBV20-1 and J is TRBJ1-6, with 8 bases identical to TRBD1. Germline V CDR1 and CDR2: DFQATT, SNEGSKA (reference sequence). The CDR3 consists of 16 residues. Unmatched junction bases numbered 8, after V lost 4 bases and J lost 3 bases. CDR3 DNA: TGCAGTGCTACCAGGACAGGGCAGGACTATAATTCACCCCTCCACTTT. Protein product: CSATRTGQDYNSPLHF.

This clonotype was counted ten times or more. The V and J genes are TRBV7-9 and TRBJ2-7; 10 bases match TRBD1. This CDR3 spans 15 amino acids. Looked up from germline, CDR1 is SEHNR and CDR2 is FQNEAQ (reference sequence). V lost 4 bases to trimming and J lost 3 bases; unmatched junction nucleotides: 6. The CDR3 reads CASSSGQGILYEQYF. In DNA, the CDR3 is TGTGCCAGCAGCTCGGGACAGGGGATACTCTACGAGCAGTACTTC.

There are many counts of this clonotype. The chain carries TRBV7-9 and TRBJ1-2, with 10 bases matching TRBD1. Germline trimming cut 4 bases from V and 6 bases from J; bases unmatched to any gene: 5. The CDR3 sequence is 14 residues long. Germline-derived CDR1 and CDR2 are SEHNR and FQNEAQ (reference sequence). As DNA, the CDR3 is TGTGCCAGCAGCTCTGGGACAGGGGTGGATGGCTACACCTTC. Its protein is CASSSGTGVDGYTF. Supplemented by reference TRBV7-9 and TRBJ1-2, the full variable domain reads DTGVSQNPRHKITKRGQNVTFRCDPISEHNRLYWYRQTLGQGPEFLTYFQNEAQLEKSRLLSDRFSAERPKGSFSTLEIQRTEQGDSAMYLCASSSGTGVDGYTFGSGTRLTVV.

This clonotype was seen many times. The chain carries TRBV19 and TRBJ2-7; TRBD1 matches at 9 bases. J lost 3 bases, V lost 6 bases, and 6 bases had no gene match. The CDR3 runs to 14 residues. Germline V CDR1 and CDR2: LNHDA, SQIVND (reference sequence). In DNA, the CDR3 is TGTGCCAGTAGCGCCGGGACAGGGCGCTACGAGCAGTACTTC. This translates into CASSAGTGRYEQYF.

V gene TRBV5-1 combines with J gene TRBJ1-2; D possibly corresponds to TRBD1 (5 bases). Germline assignment: CDR1 SGHRS and CDR2 YFSETQ. The V and J ends lost 3 bases and 8 bases respectively, with 17 bases between them. The CDR3 consists of 14 residues. CDR3 residues: CASSSGPGTGGYTF. CDR3 nucleotide sequence: TGCGCCAGCAGCTCCGGGCCAGGGACCGGGGGCTACACCTTC.

This clonotype has a handful of counts. This rearrangement joins TRBV20-1 to TRBJ2-3; TRBD2 matches at 8 bases. Germline CDR1 DFQATT, CDR2 SNEGSKA (reference sequence). CDR3 length equals 15 residues. With 1 base clipped from V and 4 bases from J, the junction kept 7 bases outside the gene matches. The CDR3 coding sequence is TGCAGTGCTAGAGTGTTTAGCGGGGTGGCAGATACGCAGTATTTT. Amino acid sequence: CSARVFSGVADTQYF.

Many counts were recorded for this clonotype. The chain employs TRBV7-6 and TRBJ1-1; D gene ambiguous. From germline, CDR1 is SGHVS and CDR2 FNYEAQ. The CDR3 has 15 residues. The V end was cut by 5 bases, the J end by 4 bases, with 17 bases between. The CDR3 region has the DNA TGTGCCAGCAGCCCCCCCCTCGATTACTCCACTGAAGCTTTCTTT. This translates into CASSPPLDYSTEAFF.

This clonotype was detected many times. This rearrangement joins TRBV7-3 to TRBJ2-5; D ambiguous. Trimming stripped 2 bases from V and 0 bases from J, with 7 bases between. Germline V gene sequence: CDR1 SGHTA, CDR2 FQGTGA. CDR3 length: 14 residues. The CDR3 sequence: CASSLAGYQETQYF. The CDR3 DNA follows: TGTGCCAGCAGCTTAGCCGGCTACCAAGAGACCCAGTACTTC.

This clonotype was counted a few times. With a much larger clone just one base away, this may be a read error. The chain joins TRBV9 to TRBJ1-2; no clear D. Germline V gene lookup returns CDR1 SGDLS and CDR2 YYNGEE. The CDR3 runs 12 residues. CDR3 bases: TGTGCCAGCAGCGTAGATGGATATGGCTCCACCTTC. As protein: CASSVDGYGSTF.

This clonotype has at least ten counts. V is TRBV25-1 and J is TRBJ1-4; TRBD1 agrees at 8 bases. Germline V gene lookup returns CDR1 MGHDK and CDR2 SYGVNS. The V segment lost 8 bases and the J segment 6 bases; nucleotides outside the gene matches: 8. The CDR3 loop spans 14 amino acids. CDR3 nucleotides: TGTGCCAGCGGGGGCCAGGGGGCTCATGAAAAACTGTTTTTT. Translation gives CASGGQGAHEKLFF.

Many counts were recorded for this clonotype. The rearrangement links TRBV30 to TRBJ1-2, with D uncertain. CDR3 length: 12 residues. Germline lookup yields CDR1 GTSNPN and CDR2 SVGIG (reference sequence). Trimming removed 0 bases at V and 5 bases at J, with 7 bases between. The chain's CDR3 is CAWSVGGYGYTF. As DNA, the CDR3 is TGTGCCTGGAGTGTCGGAGGGTATGGCTACACCTTC.

This clonotype was counted many times. This chain links TRBV20-1 with TRBJ2-3, with TRBD2 as a possible D gene (5 bases). V lost 0 bases to trimming and J lost 3 bases, with 13 bases between them. Germline CDR1 DFQATT, CDR2 SNEGSKA (reference sequence). There are 15 residues in the CDR3. The CDR3 protein is CSAREPGTTTDTQYF. Written as DNA, the CDR3 is TGCAGTGCTAGAGAACCGGGAACCACAACAGATACGCAGTATTTT.

Concerning this clonotype: This may arise from a read error, as a much more abundant clone is one base away. The V gene is TRBV9, the J gene TRBJ1-5; the match to TRBD1 covers 8 bases. In germline, CDR1 is SGDLS, CDR2 YYNGEE. The CDR3 runs 15 residues. Here the CDR3 reads CASGVAGDRNQPQHF. CDR3 DNA: TGTGCCAGCGGCGTAGCTGGGGACAGGAATCAGCCCCAGCATTTT.

In its sample, this clonotype was seen a few times. The gene calls are TRBV12-3 or TRBV12-4 and TRBJ2-7; 8 bases align to TRBD2. Trimming cost V 7 bases and J 7 bases; bases outside gene matches: 9. CDR3 length equals 13 residues. CDR3 nucleotides: TGTGCCAGCACCCGGGGGGGATGGAGTGAGCAGTACTTC. Its protein product is CASTRGGWSEQYF.

This rearrangement joins TRBV5-1 to TRBJ2-7; 11 bases agree with TRBD2. After removal of 1 base from V and 1 base from J, the junction contained 4 bases not matched to a gene. CDR1 SGHRS and CDR2 YFSETQ come from the germline V gene. The CDR3 has 16 residues. As DNA, the CDR3 is TGCGCCAGCAGCTTGTTAGCGGGGGGGCCTTCCTACGAGCAGTACTTC. It codes for CASSLLAGGPSYEQYF.

CDR3 loop: CAWSVLETQYF. Written as DNA, the CDR3 is TGTGCCTGGAGTGTACTTGAGACCCAGTACTTC. The V call is TRBV30, the J call TRBJ2-5, with unresolved D. V was cut by 0 bases and J by 5 bases, with 4 bases left in between. Germline V CDR1 and CDR2: GTSNPN, SVGIG (reference sequence). This CDR3 spans 11 amino acids.

Many counts were recorded for this clonotype. The CDR3 region has the DNA TGTGCCAGCAGTCGATACCAAAGCAATCAGCCCCAGCATTTT. Translating it yields CASSRYQSNQPQHF. V usage is TRBV6-2 or TRBV6-3 and J usage is TRBJ1-5, with D unresolved. CDR1 MNHEY and CDR2 SVGEGT come from the germline V gene. Trimming shortened V by 5 bases and J by 1 base, and 9 bases separated the two germline ends. The CDR3 totals 14 residues.

The chain couples TRBV20-1 to TRBJ2-2; D might be TRBD1 (6 bases). The V gene's germline CDR1 is DFQATT and CDR2 SNEGSKA (reference sequence). The CDR3 is made up of 13 amino acids. Trimming stripped 5 bases from V and 5 bases from J, with 12 bases between. The CDR3 DNA is TGCAGTGCTGGGGGACATCCGACCGGGGAGCTGTTTTTT. Residues: CSAGGHPTGELFF.

This clonotype has at least ten counts. V and J are TRBV6-1 and TRBJ1-2, with D unclear. The CDR3 spans 13 residues. In germline, CDR1 is MNHNS, CDR2 SASEGT. V lost 3 bases and J lost 6, with 11 bases in between. Here the CDR3 reads CASSEVNNDGYTF. The CDR3 DNA reads as TGTGCCAGCAGTGAGGTGAACAACGATGGCTACACCTTC.

In its sample, this clonotype was seen many times. The CDR3: CSARRRVGEKLFF. The DNA of the CDR3 is TGCAGTGCTAGGCGGAGGGTGGGGGAAAAACTGTTTTTT. V and J are TRBV20-1 and TRBJ1-4, with D uncertain. The CDR3 is 13 amino acids. V lost 3 bases to trimming and J lost 8 bases, with 13 bases between them. CDR1 is DFQATT, CDR2 SNEGSKA, per germline (reference sequence).

This clonotype was counted ten times or more. The genes are TRBV10-3 and TRBJ1-2; maybe TRBD1 (6 bases). The CDR3 loop spans 12 amino acids. Trimming left V 2 bases short and J 6 bases short, with 7 bases between. Germline V gene sequence: CDR1 ENHRY, CDR2 SYGVKD. The CDR3 sequence: CAISENRDGYTF. CDR3 in DNA: TGTGCCATCAGTGAGAACAGGGATGGCTACACCTTC.

The table lists this clonotype with many counts. This rearrangement joins TRBV20-1 to TRBJ2-7; no definite D call. This CDR3 region has 11 residues. With 6 bases removed from V and 10 bases from J, the gap between germline ends came to 16 bases. Germline-derived CDR1 and CDR2 are DFQATT and SNEGSKA (reference sequence). CDR3 DNA: TGCAGTGCAAGAACGGCAGCTCTTCAGTACTTC. This sequence encodes CSARTAALQYF.

The chain combines TRBV5-1 with TRBJ2-1; TRBD2 matches 11 bases. Germline V gene data show CDR1 as SGHRS and CDR2 as YFSETQ. The CDR3 length is 17 residues. Trimming cost V 2 bases and J 8 bases; bases outside gene matches: 12. The CDR3: CASSFPTSGRRGDEQFF. The CDR3, as DNA: TGCGCCAGCAGCTTTCCCACTAGCGGGAGAAGAGGGGATGAGCAGTTCTTC.

This clonotype was seen at least ten times. The chain combines TRBV14 with TRBJ1-2; D remains ambiguous. The germline V gene has CDR1 SGHDN and CDR2 FVKESK. This CDR3 has 15 amino acids. Trimming shortened V by 1 base and J by 0 bases, and 9 bases separated the two germline ends. The CDR3 region is CASSQVLDTNYGYTF. In DNA form, the CDR3 reads TGTGCCAGCAGCCAAGTTCTGGATACTAACTATGGCTACACCTTC. The complete variable domain, with remaining parts taken from reference TRBV14 and TRBJ1-2, reads EAGVTQFPSHSVIEKGQTVTLRCDPISGHDNLYWYRRVMGKEIKFLLHFVKESKQDESGMPNNRFLAERTGGTYSTLKVQPAELEDSGVYFCASSQVLDTNYGYTFGSGTRLTVV.

The gene calls are TRBV20-1 and TRBJ2-3; the D gene is possibly TRBD2 (6 bases). The V end lost 4 bases, the J end lost 0 bases, and 17 bases lay between the germline ends. The CDR3 loop spans 16 amino acids. Germline CDR1 and CDR2: DFQATT and SNEGSKA (reference sequence). CDR3 in DNA: TGCAGTGCTATGCCCCTCGGGAGACTTAGCACAGATACGCAGTATTTT. Translating gives CSAMPLGRLSTDTQYF.

At least ten counts were recorded for this clonotype. The V and J genes are TRBV12-3 or TRBV12-4 and TRBJ2-4; TRBD2 might be the D (6 bases). The V end lost 0 bases, the J end lost 8 bases, and 8 bases lay between the germline ends. CDR3 length: 13 amino acids. CDR3 residues: CASSLAGGYIQYF. The CDR3 region has the DNA TGTGCCAGCAGTTTAGCGGGGGGTTACATTCAGTACTTC.

This chain uses TRBV15 with TRBJ1-5; D remains unclear. V was clipped by 0 bases and J by 4 bases, with 10 bases between them. The CDR3 is 15 residues long. The germline CDR1 and CDR2 sequences are LNHNV and YYDKDF (reference sequence). CDR3 nucleotides: TGTGCCACCAGCAGAGACGGACGGACGAATCAGCCCCAGCATTTT. The encoded protein is CATSRDGRTNQPQHF.

This clonotype came up many times. The chain recombines TRBV7-2 with TRBJ2-1, with TRBD2 matching 7 bases. This CDR3 has 15 residues. CDR1 is SGHTA and CDR2 is FQGNSA in the germline V gene. V was pared by 5 bases and J by 4 bases, with 8 bases of the junction left unmatched. The CDR3 is CASSAPGLLYNEQFF. DNA of the CDR3: TGTGCCAGCAGCGCCCCGGGACTACTATACAATGAGCAGTTCTTC.

The chain links TRBV4-3 to TRBJ1-1; D is uncertain. There are 13 residues in the CDR3. The ends were cut back, 5 bases at V and 0 bases at J, with 7 bases in the middle. Germline V gene data show CDR1 as LGHNA and CDR2 as YSLEER. The CDR3 here is CASSASMNTEAFF. CDR3 nucleotide sequence: TGCGCCAGCAGCGCTTCGATGAACACTGAAGCTTTCTTT.